This T cell receptor beta chain was sequenced during a study of regulatory T cells in long-lasting Graves disease. The wider study: Graves' cases, newly diagnosed, had used antithyroid drugs under 3 months.

Trimming pared 0 bases from V and 7 bases from J, leaving 7 bases between. The germline V gene encodes CDR1 SGHDT and CDR2 YYEEEE. The CDR3 sequence is 12 residues long. This clonotype has just a few counts. No antigen is known for it. Stated time point: newly diagnosed GD, antithyroid drugs for less than 3 months. RNA isolated from PBMCs was used to make the TCR library. Study-wide results and caveats: Favored usage of TRBV28, TRBJ1-2 and TRBJ2-5 was recorded in persistent disease.

Construction of the TCR beta libraries employed iRepertoire HTBI primers in conjunction with Arm-PCR of CDR3 regions. TCRdb processed the multiplex PCR reads anew with MiXCR; each CDR3 protein has one entry. The table includes over 400,000 distinct CDR3 sequences, 14% detected once. In addition, the sample was reused for a study of T cells in Graves' hyperthyroidism and ophthalmopathy. Per that paper: Absent ophthalmopathy progression within 18 months defined stable Graves' hyperthyroidism. In simple terms, a model built on 13 V-J features told ophthalmopathy apart from stable hyperthyroidism.

Sequenced here: peripheral blood mononuclear cells (PBMCs), sampled at new diagnosis, from a patient treated with antithyroid drugs. The receptor's source is a woman aged 45-65 years with Graves disease. The chain combines TRBV5-6 with TRBJ1-1; unclear D gene. The CDR3 DNA reads as TGTGCCAGCAGCTTGGCAGCTGTTGAAGCTTTCTTT. It is translated as CASSLAAVEAFF.